This entry describes one T cell receptor (beta chain). Here immunoSEQ multiplex PCR was the method, and the copy in TCRdb shows in-frame clones only, minus some. In the table there are about 300,000 clones, 85% to 90% of which are singletons. The sample is drawn from a study of blood T cell repertoires in COVID-19. Clinical history as reported by participants underpinned cohort assignment. Trimming stripped 0 bases from V and 6 bases from J, with 21 bases between. The CDR3 runs to 18 residues. Germline V CDR1 and CDR2: SGHNT, YYREEE (reference sequence). The V call is TRBV5-4, the J call TRBJ1-4; tentatively, D is TRBD1 (5 bases). The sequence came from a man aged 25 to 45 who had recovered from COVID-19. Sequencing was performed on PBMCs or T cells enriched from blood (not recorded which). The DNA of the CDR3 is TGTGCCAGCAGCTTGGTCCTAGGACCGCGCGGGGGAGATGAAAAACTGTTTTTT. Protein sequence: CASSLVLGPRGGDEKLFF.